The entry below describes one T cell receptor (beta chain). The antigen it binds to is not known. There are no base qualities to consult, and no much larger clone falls within one base. The data derive from a study of monozygotic twins with cystic fibrosis (dated by TCRdb to about 2021). In terms of the full investigation: Barcoded libraries were prepared from roughly 3.3 micrograms of fragmented DNA with roughly 14 PCR cycles. Data for three of the twin pairs had been reported earlier in a different context. Ten female and six male twin pairs, aged about 2.0 to 36.4 years (median roughly 8.4 years) and mostly children and adolescents, were included in the cohort. The study compared TCR beta repertoires within and between 16 monozygotic twin pairs with cystic fibrosis to assess genetic influence on V and J gene usage. Twins were ranked among about 990 cohort participants for weight-for-height and FEVPerc (FEV1 disease centile) on the day of blood sampling.

The germline V gene (reference sequence) gives CDR1 as MNHNY and CDR2 as SVGAGI. The germline V end is reduced by 3 bases and the J end by 0 bases; junction bases left unmatched: 5. Including cysteine and phenylalanine, the CDR3 has 16 amino acids. The CDR3 DNA has 48 bases and is translated from base 1. The twin pairs came from the European Cystic Fibrosis Twin and Sibling Study Cohort, a cohort that recruited patients from 150 to 200 CF clinics across 14 European countries. Zygosity and CFTR genotype were confirmed in-house, and zygosity was tested by multiplex PCR of nine short tandem repeat loci. Peripheral blood was sampled from each twin, and clinical parameters were recorded on the day of blood sampling. Phenol/chloroform extraction was used to isolate genomic DNA from peripheral blood cells, and the DNA was then kept in TE buffer at 4 degrees C. TCR beta CDR3 regions were amplified by multiplex PCR with the immunoSEQ immune profiling system according to the manufacturer's instructions. An Illumina NextSeq system was used for sequencing. On the study's bioinformatics: Sequence data were processed on the immunoSEQ Analyzer platform, and clonality was computed as the square root of Simpson's index of productive rearrangements. Similarity in V and J usage was quantified by Jensen-Shannon distance, and CDR3 generation probabilities were calculated with OLGA. Shared CDR3 sequences were searched against the immuneACCESS database (August 2020) and VDJdb (December 2020). TCRdb took over this immuneACCESS table, retaining in-frame rearrangements with V and J assigned. Such tables are incomplete; in checked studies, under half of the missing clones stem from an unresolved V gene, and the remainder is unexplained. V and J calls and clone size are as listed in that table; D and trimming were resolved from the DNA. The sample table lists fewer than 15,000 clones, roughly 98% of them with a count of one. Jointly, the top ten make up roughly 0.39% of the sample.

Points the paper makes about the study in general: Simpson clonality tended to be low (median around 0.0095), which suggests a naive-dominated repertoire, although clonality was higher in the most severely affected patients. Nucleotide-identical clonotype sharing was significantly higher within monozygotic CF twin pairs than between unrelated CF individuals (P = 0.000026, Mann-Whitney). No association turned up between shared CDR3 numbers and age, concordance or disease severity, and the cohort was small. In 13 of 16 pairs, V gene usage most closely resembled the co-twin's, and the same held for J usage in 8 of 16 pairs, a pattern suggesting genetic constraints.

This chain joins TRBV6-6 to TRBJ2-7, with 10 middle bases fitting TRBD2. The sequence came from a girl aged 2 to 10 with cystic fibrosis. Sequenced input: blood. The DNA sequence reads TGTGCCAGCAGTTATCCATCTAGCGGGAGCTCCTACGAGCAGTACTTC. Its amino acids are CASSYPSSGSSYEQYF.